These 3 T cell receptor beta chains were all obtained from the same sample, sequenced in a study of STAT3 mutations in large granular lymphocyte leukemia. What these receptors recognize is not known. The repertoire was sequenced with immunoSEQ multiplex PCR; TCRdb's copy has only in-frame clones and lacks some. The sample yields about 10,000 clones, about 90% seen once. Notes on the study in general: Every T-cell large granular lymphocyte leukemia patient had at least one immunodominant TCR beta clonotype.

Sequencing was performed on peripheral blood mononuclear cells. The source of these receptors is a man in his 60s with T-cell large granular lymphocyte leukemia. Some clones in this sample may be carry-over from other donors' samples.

Here the CDR3 DNA reads TGTGCCAGCAGTCCCCGGACAGGGGAGAACACCGGGGAGCTGTTTTTT. It specifies CASSPRTGENTGELFF. The V call is TRBV25-1, the J call TRBJ2-2, with TRBD1 matching over 9 bases. Germline V CDR1 and CDR2: MGHDK, SYGVNS. The CDR3 has 16 amino acids. Germline trimming cut 5 bases from V and 1 base from J; bases unmatched to any gene: 5.

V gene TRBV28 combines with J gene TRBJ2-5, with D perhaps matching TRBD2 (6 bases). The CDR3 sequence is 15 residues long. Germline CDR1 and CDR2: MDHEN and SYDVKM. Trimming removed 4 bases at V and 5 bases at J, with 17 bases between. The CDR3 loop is CASSSPGEELETQYF. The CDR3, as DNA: TGTGCCAGCAGTTCCCCGGGGGAGGAACTGGAGACCCAGTACTTC.

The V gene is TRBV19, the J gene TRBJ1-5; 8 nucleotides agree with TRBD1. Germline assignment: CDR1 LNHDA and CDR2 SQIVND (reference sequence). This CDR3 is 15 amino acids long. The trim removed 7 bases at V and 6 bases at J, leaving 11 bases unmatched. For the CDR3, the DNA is TGTGCCAGTACCTCAGGACAGGGTGGGCGTCAGCCCCAGCATTTT. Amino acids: CASTSGQGGRQPQHF.